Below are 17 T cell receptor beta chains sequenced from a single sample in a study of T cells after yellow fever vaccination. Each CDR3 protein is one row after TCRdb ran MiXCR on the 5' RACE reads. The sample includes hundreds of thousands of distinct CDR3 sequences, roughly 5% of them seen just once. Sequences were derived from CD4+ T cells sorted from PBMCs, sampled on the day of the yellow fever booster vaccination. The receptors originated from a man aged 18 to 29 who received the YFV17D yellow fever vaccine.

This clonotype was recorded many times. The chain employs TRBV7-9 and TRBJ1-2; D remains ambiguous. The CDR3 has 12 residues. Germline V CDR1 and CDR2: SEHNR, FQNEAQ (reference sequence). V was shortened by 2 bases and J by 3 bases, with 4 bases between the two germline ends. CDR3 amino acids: CASSLTDYGYTF. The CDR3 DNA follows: TGTGCCAGCAGCTTAACTGACTATGGCTACACCTTC.

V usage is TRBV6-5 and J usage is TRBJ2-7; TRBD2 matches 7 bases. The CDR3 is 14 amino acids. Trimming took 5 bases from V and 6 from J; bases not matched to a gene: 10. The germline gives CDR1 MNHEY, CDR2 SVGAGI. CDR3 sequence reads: CASSPGGGMAEQYF. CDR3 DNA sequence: TGTGCCAGCAGTCCTGGGGGGGGAATGGCCGAGCAGTACTTC.

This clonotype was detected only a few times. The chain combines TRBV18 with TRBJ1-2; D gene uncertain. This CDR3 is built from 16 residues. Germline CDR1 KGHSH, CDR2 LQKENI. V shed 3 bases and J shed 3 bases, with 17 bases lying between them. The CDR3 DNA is TGTGCCAGCTCACCCCGGGCAGTCATTGGAGACTATGGCTACACCTTC. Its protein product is CASSPRAVIGDYGYTF. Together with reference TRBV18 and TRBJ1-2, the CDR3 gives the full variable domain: NAGVMQNPRHLVRRRGQEARLRCSPMKGHSHVYWYRQLPEEGLKFMVYLQKENIIDESGMPKERFSAEFPKEGPSILRIQQVVRGDSAAYFCASSPRAVIGDYGYTFGSGTRLTVV.

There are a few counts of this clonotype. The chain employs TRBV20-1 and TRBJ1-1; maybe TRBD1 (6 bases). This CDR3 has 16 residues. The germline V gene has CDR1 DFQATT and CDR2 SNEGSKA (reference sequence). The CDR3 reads CSPTIPRWGANTEAFF. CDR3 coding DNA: TGCAGCCCCACGATCCCGCGATGGGGGGCGAACACTGAAGCTTTCTTT.

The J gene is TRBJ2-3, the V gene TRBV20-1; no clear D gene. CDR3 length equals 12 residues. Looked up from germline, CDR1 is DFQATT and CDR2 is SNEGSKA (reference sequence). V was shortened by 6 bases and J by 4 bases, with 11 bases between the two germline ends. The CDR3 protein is CSAPPVPDTQYF. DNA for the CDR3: TGCAGTGCGCCTCCGGTACCAGATACGCAGTATTTT.

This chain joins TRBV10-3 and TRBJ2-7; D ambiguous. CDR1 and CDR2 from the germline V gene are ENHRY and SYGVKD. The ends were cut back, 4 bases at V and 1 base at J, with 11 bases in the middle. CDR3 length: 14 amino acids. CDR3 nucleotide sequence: TGTGCCATCAGTGTTGGGATGGGGTCCTACGAGCAGTACGTC. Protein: CAISVGMGSYEQYV.

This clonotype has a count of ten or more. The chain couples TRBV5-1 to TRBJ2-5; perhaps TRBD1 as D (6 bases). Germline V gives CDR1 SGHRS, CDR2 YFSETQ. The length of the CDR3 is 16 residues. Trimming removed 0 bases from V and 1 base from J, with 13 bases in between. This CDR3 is CASSLVQGRSQETQYF. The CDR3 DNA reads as TGCGCCAGCAGCTTGGTACAGGGTAGAAGCCAAGAGACCCAGTACTTC.

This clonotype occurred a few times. CDR3 nucleotides: TGTGCCAGCAGTTTCGACCTCAATGAGCAGTTCTTC. It specifies CASSFDLNEQFF. The chain uses TRBV12-3 or TRBV12-4 and TRBJ2-1; the D is unclear. The CDR3 consists of 12 residues. V gave up 3 bases and J gave up 6 bases, with 6 bases separating them.

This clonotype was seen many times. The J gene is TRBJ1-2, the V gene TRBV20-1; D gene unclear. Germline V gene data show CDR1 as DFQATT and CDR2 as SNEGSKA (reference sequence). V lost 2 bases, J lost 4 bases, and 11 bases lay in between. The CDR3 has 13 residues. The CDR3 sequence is CSARSEDGYGYTF. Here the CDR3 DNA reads TGCAGTGCTAGAAGCGAGGACGGCTATGGCTACACCTTC.

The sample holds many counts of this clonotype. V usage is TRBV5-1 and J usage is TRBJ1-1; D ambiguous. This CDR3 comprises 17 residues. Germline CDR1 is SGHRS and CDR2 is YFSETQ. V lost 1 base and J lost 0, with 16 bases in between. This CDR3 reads CASSLREQREMNTEAFF. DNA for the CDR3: TGCGCCAGCAGCTTGAGGGAACAGAGAGAGATGAACACTGAAGCTTTCTTT.

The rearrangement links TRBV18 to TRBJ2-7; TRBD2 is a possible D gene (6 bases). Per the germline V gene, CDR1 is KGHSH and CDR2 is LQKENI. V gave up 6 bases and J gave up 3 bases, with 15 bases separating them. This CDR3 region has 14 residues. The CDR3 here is CASSPTGGVYEQYF. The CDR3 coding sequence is TGTGCCAGCTCCCCTACCGGCGGGGTCTACGAGCAGTACTTC. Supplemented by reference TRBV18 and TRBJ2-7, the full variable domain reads NAGVMQNPRHLVRRRGQEARLRCSPMKGHSHVYWYRQLPEEGLKFMVYLQKENIIDESGMPKERFSAEFPKEGPSILRIQQVVRGDSAAYFCASSPTGGVYEQYFGPGTRLTVT.

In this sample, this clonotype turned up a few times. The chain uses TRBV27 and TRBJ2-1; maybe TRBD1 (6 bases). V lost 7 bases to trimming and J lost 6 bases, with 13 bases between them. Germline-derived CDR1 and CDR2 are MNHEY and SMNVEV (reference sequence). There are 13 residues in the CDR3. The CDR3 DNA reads TGTGCCAGCAATATTCAGGGGAGCAATGAGCAGTTCTTC. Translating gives CASNIQGSNEQFF.

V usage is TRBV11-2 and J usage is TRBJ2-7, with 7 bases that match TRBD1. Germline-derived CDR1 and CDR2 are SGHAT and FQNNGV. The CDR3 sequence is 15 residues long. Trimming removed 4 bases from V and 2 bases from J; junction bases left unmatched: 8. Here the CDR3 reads CASSSRDRAAYEQYF. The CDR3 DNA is TGTGCCAGCAGCTCACGCGACAGGGCAGCCTACGAGCAGTACTTC.

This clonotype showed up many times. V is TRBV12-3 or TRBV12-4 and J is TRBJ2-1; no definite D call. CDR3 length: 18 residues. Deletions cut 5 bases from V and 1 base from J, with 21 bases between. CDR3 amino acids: CASSPSPPWSLSYNEQFF. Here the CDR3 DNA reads TGTGCCAGCAGTCCAAGCCCTCCTTGGTCGCTATCCTACAATGAGCAGTTCTTC.

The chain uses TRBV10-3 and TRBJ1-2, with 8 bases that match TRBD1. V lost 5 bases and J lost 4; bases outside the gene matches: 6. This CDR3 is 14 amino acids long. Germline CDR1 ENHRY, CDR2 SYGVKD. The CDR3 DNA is TGTGCCATCAGTTTACAGGGGGAAGGCTATGGCTACACCTTC. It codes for CAISLQGEGYGYTF.

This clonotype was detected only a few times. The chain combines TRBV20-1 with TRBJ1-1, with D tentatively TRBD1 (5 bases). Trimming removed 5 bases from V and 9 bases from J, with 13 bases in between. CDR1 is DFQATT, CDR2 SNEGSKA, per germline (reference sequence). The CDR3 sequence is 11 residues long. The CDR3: CSAEGWGKAFF. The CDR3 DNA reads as TGCAGTGCTGAGGGGTGGGGGAAAGCTTTCTTT.

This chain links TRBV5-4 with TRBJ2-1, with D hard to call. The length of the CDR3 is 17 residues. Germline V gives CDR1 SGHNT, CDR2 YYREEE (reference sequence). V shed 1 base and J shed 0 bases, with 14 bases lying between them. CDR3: CASSLKGRLFSYNEQFF. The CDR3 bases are TGTGCCAGCAGCTTGAAGGGCAGATTATTCTCCTACAATGAGCAGTTCTTC. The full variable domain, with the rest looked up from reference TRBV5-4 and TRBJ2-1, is ETGVTQSPTHLIKTRGQQVTLRCSSQSGHNTVSWYQQALGQGPQFIFQYYREEENGRGNFPPRFSGLQFPNYSSELNVNALELDDSALYLCASSLKGRLFSYNEQFFGPGTRLTVL.